This TCR beta chain was sequenced during a study of cytomegalovirus exposure and HLA in healthy donors. Amplification used 60 Vbeta primers and 13 Jbeta primers. Produced via immunoSEQ multiplex PCR; TCRdb's table is partial and in-frame only. This repertoire shows approximately 150,000 clones, roughly two thirds found once; its top ten account for 5% to 5.5%. This clone has only a few counts. A read error is the likely source, as a far larger clone sits one nucleotide away. This sample also contains other DNA sequences that code for the same CDR3. Unmatched junction bases numbered 4, after V lost 4 bases and J lost 0 bases. Looked up from germline, CDR1 is SGHRS and CDR2 is YFSETQ. The CDR3 consists of 15 residues.

This rearrangement joins TRBV5-1 to TRBJ1-3, with 7 bases identical to TRBD1. This TCR was recovered from a woman between 18 and 29 years old in good health and CMV-seropositive. The sequencing input was PBMCs. CDR3 in amino acids: CASSQTGDSGNTIYF. The CDR3 bases are TGCGCCAGCAGCCAAACAGGGGACTCTGGAAACACCATATATTTT.